The 17 T cell receptor beta chains in this list originate from one sample, sequenced in a study of cytomegalovirus exposure and HLA in healthy donors. Primers: 60 Vbeta forward and 13 Jbeta reverse. The assay was immunoSEQ multiplex PCR, and TCRdb's table has in-frame clones only and misses some. Among 180,000 or so clones listed, roughly 77% were seen once. Sample: PBMCs. These receptors all come from a woman between 40 and 55 years old in good health and CMV-seropositive.

The chain couples TRBV2 to TRBJ1-2, with 10 bases matching TRBD1. J was trimmed by 5 bases and V by 5 bases; bases with no gene match: 8. Looked up from germline, CDR1 is SNHLY and CDR2 is FYNNEI. The CDR3 is made up of 15 amino acids. The CDR3 nucleotides are TGTGCCAGCAGTATGGGACAGGGGAAAGTGTATGGCTACACCTTC. Residues: CASSMGQGKVYGYTF.

This rearrangement joins TRBV19 to TRBJ1-1; possible D gene TRBD1, 6 bases. This CDR3 has 13 residues. V dropped 6 bases and J dropped 0 bases, with 8 bases sitting between them. Germline lookup yields CDR1 LNHDA and CDR2 SQIVND (reference sequence). CDR3 DNA sequence: TGTGCCAGTAGCCCAGGGGTGAACACTGAAGCTTTCTTT. Translation gives CASSPGVNTEAFF. The complete variable domain, with remaining parts taken from reference TRBV19 and TRBJ1-1, reads DGGITQSPKYLFRKEGQNVTLSCEQNLNHDAMYWYRQDPGQGLRLIYYSQIVNDFQKGDIAEGYSVSREKKESFPLTVTSAQKNPTAFYLCASSPGVNTEAFFGQGTRLTVV.

CDR3 nucleotide sequence: TGTGCCAGCAGTGAGACTTCGGTTGTGCAGTACTTC. Residues: CASSETSVVQYF. The rearrangement links TRBV2 to TRBJ2-7; D is uncertain. The CDR3 contains 12 residues. Trimming cost V 3 bases and J 9 bases, with 12 bases left between them. Germline V CDR1 and CDR2: SNHLY, FYNNEI.

This chain uses TRBV21-1 with TRBJ2-5; the table's D call, TRBD2, has no DNA check behind it. TRBV21-1 is a pseudogene segment. The CDR3 spans 17 residues. DNA of the CDR3: TGTGCCAGCAGCCTATCAAGGGTAGCGGGTAACCAAGAGACCCAGTACTTC. Its protein product is CASSLSRVAGNQETQYF.

The chain recombines TRBV19 with TRBJ1-2; 9 bases fit TRBD1. V shed 5 bases and J 5 bases; nucleotides not matched to a gene: 12. The CDR3 has 16 residues. Germline-derived CDR1 and CDR2 are LNHDA and SQIVND (reference sequence). The CDR3 region is CASSHRGGQGFYGYTF. The CDR3 nucleotides are TGTGCCAGTAGTCACCGCGGGGGACAGGGATTTTATGGCTACACCTTC.

CDR3 protein: CASSLLGQGNQPQHF. The DNA for the CDR3 is TGTGCCAGCAGTTTATTGGGACAGGGGAATCAGCCCCAGCATTTT. The J gene is TRBJ1-5, the V gene TRBV6-1; 10 bases align to TRBD1. The CDR3 extends over 15 amino acids. Germline CDR1 is MNHNS and CDR2 is SASEGT. V shed 5 bases and J 4 bases; nucleotides not matched to a gene: 5.

The J gene is TRBJ2-3, the V gene TRBV29-1; maybe TRBD1 (6 bases). The germline V gene has CDR1 SQVTM and CDR2 ANQGSEA. The CDR3 sequence is 14 residues long. The V and J ends lost 8 bases and 2 bases respectively, with 17 bases between them. The DNA for the CDR3 is TGCAGCCCCACCCCGGACAGATTCACAGATACGCAGTATTTT. It codes for CSPTPDRFTDTQYF.

This chain connects TRBV10-3 to TRBJ1-1; TRBD1 matches 9 bases. The germline V gene has CDR1 ENHRY and CDR2 SYGVKD. Trimming at V came to 9 bases and at J to 12 bases, leaving 14 bases not matched to a gene. This CDR3 is 13 amino acids long. The CDR3 DNA reads as TGTGCCATAGCCCCCGGGGACAGGGTTAAAACTTTCTTT. It translates to CAIAPGDRVKTFF.

The chain has TRBV5-1 and TRBJ2-3, with unresolved D. Germline V gives CDR1 SGHRS, CDR2 YFSETQ. Trimming took 4 bases from V and 1 from J, leaving 10 bases between them. The length of the CDR3 is 14 residues. Here the CDR3 reads CASSPVRGTDTQYF. CDR3 nucleotide sequence: TGCGCCAGCAGCCCCGTGCGTGGCACAGATACGCAGTATTTT.

This clone was counted a few times. The V gene is TRBV5-4, the J gene TRBJ1-4, with a possible D match to TRBD1 (6 bases). Germline V gene data show CDR1 as SGHNT and CDR2 as YYREEE (reference sequence). Trimming removed 5 bases from V and 11 bases from J, with 16 bases in between. The CDR3 totals 13 residues. The CDR3 sequence: CASSRAGTSKLFF. The CDR3 DNA is TGTGCCAGCAGTCGAGCCGGGACATCCAAACTGTTTTTT.

The gene calls are TRBV6-5 and TRBJ2-7; no definite D call. Per the germline V gene, CDR1 is MNHEY and CDR2 is SVGAGI. The V end was cut by 2 bases, the J end by 4 bases, with 9 bases between. The CDR3 spans 13 residues. The CDR3 is CASSYRPRYEQYF. CDR3 sequence (DNA): TGTGCCAGCAGTTACCGCCCTAGATACGAGCAGTACTTC.

The chain joins TRBV7-2 to TRBJ2-1, with 12 bases aligning to TRBD2. Germline assignment: CDR1 SGHTA and CDR2 FQGNSA. The CDR3 is made up of 15 amino acids. V shed 4 bases and J 12 bases; nucleotides not matched to a gene: 10. CDR3 DNA sequence: TGTGCCAGCAGCTCCCGACTAGCGGGAGTCGAAGTGCAGTTCTTC. Its protein is CASSSRLAGVEVQFF.

A few counts support this clone. The chain has TRBV27 and TRBJ2-1; tentative D call: TRBD1 (6 bases). Trimming shortened V by 4 bases and J by 3 bases, and 10 bases separated the two germline ends. Germline V gene lookup returns CDR1 MNHEY and CDR2 SMNVEV (reference sequence). The CDR3 runs to 14 residues. The CDR3 loop is CASSSLTGYNEQFF. The CDR3 coding sequence is TGTGCCAGCAGTTCGTTGACAGGCTACAATGAGCAGTTCTTC.

This clone occurred a few times. The chain employs TRBV7-6 and TRBJ2-7, with D possibly being TRBD2 (7 bases). This CDR3 comprises 15 residues. The V end was cut by 5 bases, the J end by 2 bases, with 16 bases between. Germline lookup yields CDR1 SGHVS and CDR2 FNYEAQ. CDR3 sequence reads: CASSPQGGGAYEQYF. CDR3 bases: TGTGCCAGCAGCCCTCAGGGAGGGGGAGCCTACGAGCAGTACTTC.

The V call is TRBV5-4, the J call TRBJ1-2; the match to TRBD1 covers 7 bases. The V gene end was trimmed by 4 bases and the J gene end by 0 bases; junction bases not matched to a gene: 12. This CDR3 comprises 17 residues. Looked up from germline, CDR1 is SGHNT and CDR2 is YYREEE (reference sequence). CDR3 loop: CASSPATGTVTNYGYTF. CDR3 in DNA: TGTGCCAGCAGCCCTGCGACCGGGACAGTCACTAACTATGGCTACACCTTC.

Only one count was recorded for this clone. This sequence joins TRBV2 and TRBJ1-1, with 7 bases lining up with TRBD1. This CDR3 contains 12 residues. The ends lost 11 bases at V and 0 bases at J; junction bases unmatched: 3. The germline V gene encodes CDR1 SNHLY and CDR2 FYNNEI. The CDR3 region is CAADRLNTEAFF. The DNA for the CDR3 is TGTGCCGCGGACAGGTTGAACACTGAAGCTTTCTTT.

This chain links TRBV9 with TRBJ2-7, with 7 nucleotides matching TRBD2. This CDR3 comprises 15 residues. Germline V gene lookup returns CDR1 SGDLS and CDR2 YYNGEE. The V segment lost 0 bases and the J segment 12 bases; nucleotides outside the gene matches: 15. For the CDR3, the DNA is TGTGCCAGCAGCGTAGCGCCCAGCGGGAACTCAGTATTGTACTTC. It is translated as CASSVAPSGNSVLYF.